Below are 20 T cell receptor beta chains sequenced from a single sample in a study of tumor-infiltrating lymphocytes in localized non-small cell lung cancer. Repertoires were generated with immunoSEQ multiplex PCR, while TCRdb's copy carries only in-frame clones and drops some. The sample includes over 7,500 clones, less than 80% of them seen just once. Sequencing input: lung tumor tissue. These receptors originate from a human donor with non-small cell lung cancer.

This chain's CDR3 is CASSLYGGYSGGETDTQYF. The CDR3 DNA reads as TGCGCCAGCAGCTTATACGGCGGGTACTCAGGGGGCGAAACAGATACGCAGTATTTT. The chain employs TRBV5-1 and TRBJ2-3; 8 bases align to TRBD1. The germline gives CDR1 SGHRS, CDR2 YFSETQ. The CDR3 contains 19 residues. V shed 2 bases and J 3 bases; nucleotides not matched to a gene: 17.

This chain joins TRBV5-1 and TRBJ1-1; weak D call: TRBD1 (5 bases). Between the trimmed V and J ends, which lost 4 bases and 1 base, there was a span of 11 bases. There are 14 residues in the CDR3. Germline CDR1 is SGHRS and CDR2 is YFSETQ. The CDR3: CASSPIDRNTEAFF. Written as DNA, the CDR3 is TGCGCCAGCAGCCCGATAGACAGGAACACTGAAGCTTTCTTT.

The rearrangement links TRBV19 to TRBJ1-5; 7 bases map to TRBD1. CDR1 and CDR2 from the germline V gene are LNHDA and SQIVND (reference sequence). The CDR3 contains 14 residues. V shed 4 bases, J shed 7 bases, and the junction held 7 bases outside the gene matches. CDR3 in DNA: TGTGCCAGTAGTAGCGGGACAGTTCGACAGCCCCAGCATTTT. It is translated as CASSSGTVRQPQHF.

CDR3 amino acids: CATHTVGGTEAFF. The CDR3 DNA follows: TGTGCCACTCACACCGTAGGGGGGACTGAAGCTTTCTTT. V is TRBV19 and J is TRBJ1-1, with D possibly matching TRBD1 (6 bases). With 10 bases removed from V and 5 bases from J, the gap between germline ends came to 17 bases. The CDR3 loop spans 13 amino acids. In germline, CDR1 is LNHDA, CDR2 SQIVND (reference sequence).

The V gene is TRBV5-6, the J gene TRBJ2-1, with D hard to call. V gave up 0 bases and J gave up 8 bases, with 6 bases separating them. The CDR3 totals 12 residues. The germline CDR1 and CDR2 sequences are SGHDT and YYEEEE. CDR3 sequence: CASSLDRHEQFF. DNA of the CDR3: TGTGCCAGCAGCTTGGACAGACATGAGCAGTTCTTC.

This clone was detected only a few times. The chain combines TRBV6-4 with TRBJ2-1; a weak D match, TRBD2 (7 bases). In germline, CDR1 is MRHNA, CDR2 SNTAGT. Trimming removed 3 bases from V and 4 bases from J, with 13 bases in between. This CDR3 is built from 15 residues. The CDR3 DNA reads as TGTGCCAGCAGTGAGACCGGGGGGCTTTACAATGAGCAGTTCTTC. It codes for CASSETGGLYNEQFF.

The chain links TRBV7-2 to TRBJ2-7; 12 nucleotides match TRBD2. Losses at the gene ends were 2 bases for V and 3 bases for J; bases not matched to a gene: 8. The CDR3 consists of 17 residues. The germline V gene has CDR1 SGHTA and CDR2 FQGNSA. The CDR3 here is CASSLPQGLAGGYEQYF. The CDR3 coding sequence is TGTGCCAGCAGCTTACCACAGGGACTAGCGGGTGGCTACGAGCAGTACTTC.

This clone was seen just once. The CDR3 region is CASGVVGELFF. The CDR3 DNA follows: TGTGCCAGCGGTGTTGTGGGGGAGCTGTTTTTT. The rearrangement uses TRBV7-3 and TRBJ2-2; D unresolved. Trimming stripped 8 bases from V and 8 bases from J, with 9 bases between. Germline CDR1 and CDR2: SGHTA and FQGTGA. The CDR3 is 11 residues long.

The chain uses TRBV28 and TRBJ1-2, with 7 bases aligning to TRBD1. CDR1 MDHEN and CDR2 SYDVKM come from the germline V gene. The CDR3 extends over 15 amino acids. V was clipped by 6 bases and J by 2 bases; unmatched bases: 9. CDR3 nucleotide sequence: TGTGCCAGCAGCCTTCCCCGCAGGGGGAACTATGGCTACACCTTC. Its translation is CASSLPRRGNYGYTF.

The genes are TRBV7-2 and TRBJ2-3; 7 nucleotides line up with TRBD1. This CDR3 is built from 15 residues. V was clipped by 1 base and J by 7 bases; unmatched bases: 8. The germline CDR1 and CDR2 sequences are SGHTA and FQGNSA. The CDR3 is CASSLGGTARNTQYF. The CDR3 DNA is TGTGCCAGCAGCTTAGGGGGGACAGCGAGGAATACGCAGTATTTT.

This chain links TRBV5-1 with TRBJ2-2; TRBD2 is a possible D gene (5 bases). The CDR3 consists of 14 residues. Germline V lookup: CDR1 SGHRS, CDR2 YFSETQ. V shed 0 bases and J shed 8 bases, with 11 bases lying between them. CDR3 sequence reads: CASSLDRELGELFF. CDR3 in DNA: TGCGCCAGCAGCTTGGACCGGGAACTTGGGGAGCTGTTTTTT. The whole variable domain, remainder taken from reference TRBV5-1 and TRBJ2-2, is KAGVTQTPRYLIKTRGQQVTLSCSPISGHRSVSWYQQTPGQGLQFLFEYFSETQRNKGNFPGRFSGRQFSNSRSEMNVSTLELGDSALYLCASSLDRELGELFFGEGSRLTVL.

Worth noting for this clone: At one end the junction does not follow the germline gene, possibly because of a read error. This chain connects TRBV30 to TRBJ1-1, with D unclear. This CDR3 has 11 residues. Germline V gene lookup returns CDR1 GTSNPN and CDR2 SVGIG (reference sequence). CDR3 loop: CAWIIYTEALF. As DNA, the CDR3 is TGTGCCTGGATCATTTACACTGAAGCTCTCTTT.

V gene TRBV5-1 combines with J gene TRBJ1-2, with D possibly being TRBD1 (5 bases). Germline CDR1 reads SGHRS; CDR2 reads YFSETQ. Trimming pared 0 bases from V and 0 bases from J, leaving 12 bases between. The CDR3 length is 16 residues. CDR3 loop: CASSLGPTAPNYGYTF. The CDR3 DNA is TGCGCCAGCAGCTTGGGGCCGACAGCTCCTAACTATGGCTACACCTTC.

The CDR3 region is CSVPQAETQYF. In nucleotides, the CDR3 is TGCAGCGTCCCCCAGGCGGAGACCCAGTACTTC. V usage is TRBV29-1 and J usage is TRBJ2-5; no firm D call. The V and J ends lost 6 bases and 5 bases respectively, with 10 bases between them. The germline V gene encodes CDR1 SQVTM and CDR2 ANQGSEA. The CDR3 extends over 11 amino acids.

The chain combines TRBV5-4 with TRBJ2-7; perhaps TRBD1 as D (6 bases). Germline CDR1 SGHNT, CDR2 YYREEE (reference sequence). Deletions cut 2 bases from V and 6 bases from J, with 9 bases between. The CDR3 loop spans 12 amino acids. The CDR3 region has the DNA TGTGCCAGCAGCTTTACAGGGTCCGAGCAGTACTTC. Its protein is CASSFTGSEQYF.

The chain recombines TRBV6-5 with TRBJ1-2; D remains ambiguous. Germline-derived CDR1 and CDR2 are MNHEY and SVGAGI. This CDR3 contains 11 residues. V shed 10 bases and J shed 6 bases, with 12 bases lying between them. CDR3 DNA sequence: TGTGCCACGCGTTTCCTCCATGGCTACACCTTC. Its translation is CATRFLHGYTF.

V is TRBV9 and J is TRBJ2-2; no firm D call. Trimming stripped 1 base from V and 3 bases from J, with 7 bases between. The CDR3 totals 14 residues. Germline V gene sequence: CDR1 SGDLS, CDR2 YYNGEE. CDR3 sequence reads: CASSVLVDTGELFF. The CDR3 nucleotides are TGTGCCAGCAGCGTACTAGTAGACACCGGGGAGCTGTTTTTT. Based on the CDR3 plus reference TRBV9 and TRBJ2-2, the full variable domain is DSGVTQTPKHLITATGQRVTLRCSPRSGDLSVYWYQQSLDQGLQFLIQYYNGEERAKGNILERFSAQQFPDLHSELNLSSLELGDSALYFCASSVLVDTGELFFGEGSRLTVL.

A remark on this clone: The sample holds other DNA sequences that translate to the same CDR3. The V gene is TRBV7-9, the J gene TRBJ2-7, with D possibly TRBD2 on 5 matching bases. Trimming took off 2 bases at V and 3 bases at J, with 11 bases between the two ends. The CDR3 loop spans 14 amino acids. Per germline, CDR1 SEHNR and CDR2 FQNEAQ (reference sequence). The CDR3 loop reads CASSLSQAGYEQYF. The CDR3 DNA is TGTGCCAGCAGCTTAAGTCAGGCGGGCTACGAGCAGTACTTC.

The CDR3 DNA sequence: TGTGCCATCAGGCTCGGGAGCCTCTACGAGCAGTACTTC. It specifies CAIRLGSLYEQYF. This chain links TRBV10-3 with TRBJ2-7; D might be TRBD2 (6 bases). There are 13 residues in the CDR3. The V gene lost 6 bases and the J gene lost 3 bases, with 12 bases spanning the gap. CDR1 ENHRY and CDR2 SYGVKD come from the germline V gene.

The V and J genes are TRBV10-3 and TRBJ1-1; D remains ambiguous. Trimming removed 6 bases at V and 1 base at J, with 15 bases between. The CDR3 consists of 15 residues. Germline V gene sequence: CDR1 ENHRY, CDR2 SYGVKD. CDR3 DNA: TGTGCCATCAGACCCGGCCTCGAGGGGAACACTGAAGCTTTCTTT. This sequence encodes CAIRPGLEGNTEAFF.